At least ten counts were recorded for the clone carrying this TCR beta chain. Its target is unknown. Each TCR beta library was made by quantitative 5'-RACE that incorporated molecular barcodes. A single record per CDR3 protein comes from TCRdb applying MiXCR to the 5' RACE reads. This sample has about 130,000 distinct CDR3 sequences, with 7.3% found just once. This entry belongs to a study of CD8 T cells in ankylosing spondylitis. Study-level findings and limits: Among TCR beta sequences, a motif of roughly 8 highly homologous variants appeared characteristic of ankylosing spondylitis blood. CD8+ cells made up the disease-linked clones, which were relatively rare in peripheral blood.

Germline V gene sequence: CDR1 SGHRS, CDR2 YFSETQ. This CDR3 has 14 amino acids. V lost 4 bases and J lost 2; bases outside the gene matches: 2. The TCR comes from a female donor with ankylosing spondylitis or in good health (not recorded which). The sequenced material came from blood, either unsorted or a sorted T cell fraction (not recorded which). The chain recombines TRBV5-1 with TRBJ2-3, with 9 nucleotides matching TRBD1. The CDR3 coding sequence is TGCGCCAGCAGCAGGACAGGGGACACAGATACGCAGTATTTT. Amino acids: CASSRTGDTDTQYF.